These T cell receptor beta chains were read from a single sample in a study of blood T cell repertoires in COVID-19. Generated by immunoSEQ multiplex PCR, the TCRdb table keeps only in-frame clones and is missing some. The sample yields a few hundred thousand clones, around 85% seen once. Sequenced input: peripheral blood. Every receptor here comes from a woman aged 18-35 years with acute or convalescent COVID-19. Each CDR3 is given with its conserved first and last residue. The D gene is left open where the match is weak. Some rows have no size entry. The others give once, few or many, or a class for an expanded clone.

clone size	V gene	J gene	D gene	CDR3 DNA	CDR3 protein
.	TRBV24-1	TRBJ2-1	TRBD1	TGTGCCACCAGTGATGTGAGAACGACAGGGTCCAATGAGCAGTTCTTC	CATSDVRTTGSNEQFF
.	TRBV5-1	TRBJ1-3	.	TGCGCCAGCAGCTTGGGCGGATCTGGAAACACCATATATTTT	CASSLGGSGNTIYF
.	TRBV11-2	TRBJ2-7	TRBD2	TGTGCCAGCAGCTTAGGGGGACTACCCCGGGAGCAGTACTTC	CASSLGGLPREQYF
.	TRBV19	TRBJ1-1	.	TGTGCCAGTAGAGCGGGGACTGAAGCTTTCTTT	CASRAGTEAFF
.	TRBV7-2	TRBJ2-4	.	TGTGCCAGCAGCTTAGTTCGTCGAGGGCAAAACATTCAGTACTTC	CASSLVRRGQNIQYF
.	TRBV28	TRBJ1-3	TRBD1	TGTGCCAGCAGTTTCCTTCAGGGGGAAAGTGGAAACACCATATATTTT	CASSFLQGESGNTIYF
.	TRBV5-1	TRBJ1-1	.	TGCGCCAGCAGCGAAATGCGAGACACTGAAGCTTTCTTT	CASSEMRDTEAFF
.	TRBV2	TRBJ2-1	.	TGTGCCAGCGTCAAAGGGACAAACTACAATGAGCAGTTCTTC	CASVKGTNYNEQFF
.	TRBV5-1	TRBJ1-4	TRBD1	TGCGCCAGCAGCTTGGCGCCACAGGGGGCGGGTGAAAAACTGTTTTTT	CASSLAPQGAGEKLFF
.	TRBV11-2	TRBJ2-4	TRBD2	TGTGCCAGCAGCTTTCCGCTAGCGGGAGGGGAAAACATTCAGTACTTC	CASSFPLAGGENIQYF
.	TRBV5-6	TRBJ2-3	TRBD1	TGTGCCAGCAGCCTTGGACAGGGGGCCGTTACGCAGTATTTT	CASSLGQGAVTQYF
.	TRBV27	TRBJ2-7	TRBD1	TGTGCCAGCACAAGCCGGGCAGGGGGTTCCTACGAGCAGTACTTC	CASTSRAGGSYEQYF
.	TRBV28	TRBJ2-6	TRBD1	TGTGCCAGCGGCACAGGGGATGGGGCCAACGTCCTGACTTTC	CASGTGDGANVLTF
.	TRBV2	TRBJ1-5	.	TGTGCCAGCAGTAAACAGGGTTGGGATCAGCCCCAGCATTTT	CASSKQGWDQPQHF
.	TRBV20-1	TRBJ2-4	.	TGCAGTGCTAGTCGGCTGGACAGCATACAAAACATTCAGTACTTC	CSASRLDSIQNIQYF
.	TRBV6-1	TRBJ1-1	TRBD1	TGTGCCAGCAGTGAAGCGCCCCCCAGGGGGCTTTGGGGCACTGAAGCTTTCTTT	CASSEAPPRGLWGTEAFF
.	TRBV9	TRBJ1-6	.	TGTGCCAGCAGCGTAGATAACAGCTCACCCCTCCACTTT	CASSVDNSSPLHF
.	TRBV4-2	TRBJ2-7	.	TGTGCCAGCAGCCAATTAGGGGGGGCATCCTACGAGCAGTACTTC	CASSQLGGASYEQYF
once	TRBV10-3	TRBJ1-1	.	TGTGCCATCAGTGTCGGTTTGGGGGCGCGGGGGTTGAACACTGAAGCTTTCTTT	CAISVGLGARGLNTEAFF
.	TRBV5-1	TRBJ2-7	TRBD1	TGCGCCAGCACCGACGGACAGGGGGTATCCTACGAGCAGTACTTC	CASTDGQGVSYEQYF
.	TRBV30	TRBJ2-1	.	TGTGCCTGGAGTGTACTTGCCTCCTACAATGAGCAGTTCTTC	CAWSVLASYNEQFF
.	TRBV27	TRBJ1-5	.	TGTGCCAGCAGTTTATCCCGTAATCAGCCCCAGCATTTT	CASSLSRNQPQHF
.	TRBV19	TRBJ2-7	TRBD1	TGTGCCAGTAGTTCACCGGGACAGGGTTATCAGTACTTC	CASSSPGQGYQYF
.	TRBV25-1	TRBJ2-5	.	TGTGCCAGCAGTGAGCGAGCTTGGGCTGGGGAGACCCAGTACTTC	CASSERAWAGETQYF
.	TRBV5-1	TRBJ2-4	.	TGCGCCAGCAGCTTGGCCTTAGGCTCTCCGGGGGACATTCAGTACTTC	CASSLALGSPGDIQYF
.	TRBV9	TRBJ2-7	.	TGTGCCAGCAGCGTAGGTGACAATCTGTACTTC	CASSVGDNLYF
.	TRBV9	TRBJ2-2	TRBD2	TGTGCCAGCAGCCCTCCAGGACTAGCGGCGAACACCGGGGAGCTGTTTTTT	CASSPPGLAANTGELFF
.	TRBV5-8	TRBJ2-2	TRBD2	TGTGCCAGCAGCTTGGCGCTAGCGGGAGCCACCGGGGAGCTGTTTTTT	CASSLALAGATGELFF
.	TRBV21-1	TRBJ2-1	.	TGTGCAGACTACAGGGACCTAGATTACAATGAGCAGTTCTTC	CADYRDLDYNEQFF
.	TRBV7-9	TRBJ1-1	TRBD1	TGTGCCAGCAGCTTAGGGGACAGGGTATCTGATGAAGCTTTCTTT	CASSLGDRVSDEAFF
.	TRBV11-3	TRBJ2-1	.	TGTGCCAGCAGCTTAGGGGACAATTATGAGCAGTTCTTC	CASSLGDNYEQFF
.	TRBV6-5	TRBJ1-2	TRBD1	TGTGCCAGCAGTCGGGTAGGGGGCTACTATGGCTACACCTTC	CASSRVGGYYGYTF
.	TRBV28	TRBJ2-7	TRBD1	TGTGCCACAGGGACAGCCGCTCGCTACGAGCAGTACTTC	CATGTAARYEQYF
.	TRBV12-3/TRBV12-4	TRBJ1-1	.	TGTGCCAGCAGTCTCGGACAGAACACTGAAGCTTTCTTT	CASSLGQNTEAFF
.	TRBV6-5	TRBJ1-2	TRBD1	TGTGCCACCACAGGGGAGGCCTATGGCTACACCTTC	CATTGEAYGYTF
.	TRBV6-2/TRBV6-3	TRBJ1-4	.	TGTGCCAGCAGTTACTCCCTGACACCAACAACTAATGAAAAACTGTTTTTT	CASSYSLTPTTNEKLFF
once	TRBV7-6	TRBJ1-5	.	TGTGCCAGCAGCTTAGCGTCGTCCCGCTCCTACCCCCAGCATTTT	CASSLASSRSYPQHF
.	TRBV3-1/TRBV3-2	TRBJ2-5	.	TGTGCCAGCAGCCAAGAACAGGGCCTTCAAGAGACCCAGTACTTC	CASSQEQGLQETQYF
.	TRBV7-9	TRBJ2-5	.	TGTGCCAGCAGCTTTCGAGGTCCAGGGGAGACCCAGTACTTC	CASSFRGPGETQYF
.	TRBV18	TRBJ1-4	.	TGTGCCAGCTCACCACGGCATACAACTAATGAAAAACTGTTTTTT	CASSPRHTTNEKLFF
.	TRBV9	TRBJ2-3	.	TGTGCCAGCAGCGTAGTGCTGGGCCCCGGTACGCAGTATTTT	CASSVVLGPGTQYF
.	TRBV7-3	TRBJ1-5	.	TGTGCCAGCAGCTTAACATCCCAGAACAATCAGCCCCAGCATTTT	CASSLTSQNNQPQHF